This T cell receptor (beta chain) was sequenced during a study of response to subunit inactivated influenza vaccine. Study observations and caveats: Each seasonal influenza vaccination recruits few new T cells, the authors suggested.

A single record per CDR3 protein comes from TCRdb applying MiXCR to the RT-PCR reads. The sample has about 190,000 distinct CDR3 sequences; approximately 15% are singletons. This clonotype was observed a few times. Its antigen is unidentified. Trimming shortened V by 5 bases and J by 0 bases, and 10 bases separated the two germline ends. The CDR3 runs 15 residues. Germline assignment: CDR1 LNHNV and CDR2 YYDKDF (reference sequence). Here the sequenced sample was CD8+ T cells sorted from PBMCs, taken 4 to 6 days after vaccination. The source of this sequence is a man aged 50 to 60 who received an inactivated influenza vaccine. The rearrangement links TRBV15 to TRBJ1-4; no clear D. The CDR3 reads CATSPLRATNEKLFF. CDR3 DNA: TGTGCCACCAGCCCACTCCGAGCAACTAATGAAAAACTGTTTTTT.